The present entry profiles one T cell receptor beta chain with its context. The source of the sample is a study of cytomegalovirus exposure and HLA in healthy donors. Vbeta (60) and Jbeta (13) primers were used in the PCR. Assay: immunoSEQ multiplex PCR; the TCRdb copy retains only in-frame clones and omits some. The sample lists 200,000 to 250,000 clones, approximately 84% seen once, with 0.58% in the top ten. V lost 3 bases, J lost 8 bases, and 11 bases lay in between. The CDR3 is 13 residues long. Germline CDR1 LGHNT, CDR2 FRNRAP. The sample taken for sequencing was PBMCs. This sequence originates from a woman between 40 and 55 years old in good health and CMV-seronegative. The V gene is TRBV12-5, the J gene TRBJ2-1; D is possibly TRBD2 (6 bases). This chain's CDR3 is CASGFTTSDEQFF. The CDR3, as DNA: TGTGCTAGTGGTTTTACGACTAGTGATGAGCAGTTCTTC.